This T cell receptor (beta chain) was sequenced for a study of T cells in localized non-small cell lung cancer. This CDR3 is built from 16 residues. CDR1 and CDR2 from the germline V gene are MGHRA and YSYEKL. V dropped 4 bases and J dropped 4; count of bases not matched to a gene: 9. The sample holds one count of this clone. What it binds is not known. The table came from immunoSEQ multiplex PCR; TCRdb's copy has only in-frame clones and leaves some out. Of 35,000 to 45,000 clones detected, roughly 77% appear once; the ten largest clones hold about 32%. Whole-study findings and limits: Uninvolved adjacent lung had higher T cell clonality than tumor and all other tissues.

This specimen was PBMCs, taken before any cancer treatment. The receptor was isolated from a woman aged 35 to 75 with stage II squamous cell lung carcinoma. This chain joins TRBV4-1 and TRBJ1-1; TRBD1 matches at 10 bases. The CDR3 coding sequence is TGCGCCAGCAGCCTGGACAGGGGGAGTGAGAGCACTGAAGCTTTCTTT. Its translation: CASSLDRGSESTEAFF.